These 22 T cell receptor beta chains originate from one sample sequenced in a study of T cells in Graves' hyperthyroidism and ophthalmopathy. The TCR beta CDR3 regions underwent amplification using RNA transcripts as the source. TCR CDR3 regions were first amplified by RT-PCR with HTBI primers. In TCRdb, the multiplex PCR reads were re-called with MiXCR into one record per CDR3 protein. The data contain 200,000 to 300,000 distinct CDR3 sequences, approximately 25% of them seen just once; the ten biggest clones take up roughly 35%. Material: blood. The receptors shown here come from a woman between 40 and 50 years old with Graves' ophthalmopathy.

Of note for this clonotype: A junction end diverges from the germline sequence, so it may reflect a read error. The chain carries TRBV19 and TRBJ2-5; maybe TRBD2 (6 bases). CDR1 is LNHDA, CDR2 SQIVND, per germline (reference sequence). The CDR3 sequence is 13 residues long. CDR3 in amino acids: CASGGRRSETPYF. For the CDR3, the DNA is TGTGCCAGTGGAGGGAGAAGGTCAGAGACCCCGTACTTC.

The sample holds many counts of this clonotype. This chain connects TRBV18 to TRBJ2-7, with D maybe TRBD1 (6 bases). CDR1 KGHSH and CDR2 LQKENI come from the germline V gene. The V and J ends lost 4 bases and 5 bases respectively, with 21 bases between them. The CDR3 runs 16 residues. CDR3 coding DNA: TGTGCCAGCTCACGGACCGCGGACAGCCTTTCTCACGAGCAGTACTTC. Translation: CASSRTADSLSHEQYF. Filled out from reference TRBV18 and TRBJ2-7, the complete variable domain reads NAGVMQNPRHLVRRRGQEARLRCSPMKGHSHVYWYRQLPEEGLKFMVYLQKENIIDESGMPKERFSAEFPKEGPSILRIQQVVRGDSAAYFCASSRTADSLSHEQYFGPGTRLTVT.

This sequence joins TRBV27 and TRBJ2-5; D possibly matches TRBD1 or TRBD2 (7 bases each). The CDR3 totals 17 residues. V gave up 11 bases and J gave up 5 bases, with 30 bases separating them. Germline-derived CDR1 and CDR2 are MNHEY and SMNVEV (reference sequence). The CDR3 protein is CARGSTLRGTVRETQYF. The DNA of the CDR3 is TGTGCCCGCGGGAGTACGTTACGCGGGACAGTGAGGGAGACCCAGTACTTC.

This clonotype was counted many times. The rearrangement uses TRBV7-3 and TRBJ1-2; tentative D call: TRBD1 (5 bases). The CDR3 is made up of 14 amino acids. Trimming removed 5 bases from V and 6 bases from J, with 16 bases in between. CDR1 and CDR2 (germline): SGHTA, FQGTGA. CDR3 region: CASSANRGGDGYTF. CDR3 coding DNA: TGTGCCAGCAGCGCTAATAGGGGAGGGGATGGCTACACCTTC.

The CDR3: CASSFYQNSNQPQHF. The CDR3 region has the DNA TGTGCCAGCAGCTTTTATCAGAATAGCAATCAGCCCCAGCATTTT. V and J are TRBV7-2 and TRBJ1-5; D is unresolved. The germline V gene has CDR1 SGHTA and CDR2 FQGNSA. The CDR3 runs 15 residues. V lost 3 bases to trimming and J lost 0 bases, with 9 bases between them.

This clonotype was found many times. In DNA, the CDR3 is TGCGCCAGCACCCGGGACATACTTCGTTCCTACGAGCAGTACTTC. This sequence encodes CASTRDILRSYEQYF. The rearrangement uses TRBV5-1 and TRBJ2-7; weak D call: TRBD1 (6 bases). The V end lost 6 bases, the J end lost 1 base, and 17 bases lay between the germline ends. The CDR3 covers 15 residues. Germline-derived CDR1 and CDR2 are SGHRS and YFSETQ.

This clonotype was found many times. The V gene is TRBV9, the J gene TRBJ2-7, with D uncertain. CDR1 is SGDLS and CDR2 is YYNGEE in the germline V gene. V lost 0 bases to trimming and J lost 2 bases, with 9 bases between them. The CDR3 is made up of 14 amino acids. The CDR3 sequence is CASSVGVGTYEQYF. DNA for the CDR3: TGTGCCAGCAGCGTAGGGGTTGGGACCTACGAGCAGTACTTC.

This clonotype occurred many times. The V call is TRBV5-6, the J call TRBJ2-2, with D hard to call. Germline-derived CDR1 and CDR2 are SGHDT and YYEEEE. The germline V and J ends were trimmed by 4 bases and 0 bases, with 10 bases remaining between them. This CDR3 contains 15 residues. CDR3 coding DNA: TGTGCCAGCAGCCTCGGACCCTCGAACACCGGGGAGCTGTTTTTT. Its protein is CASSLGPSNTGELFF.

This sequence joins TRBV2 and TRBJ1-6, with D uncertain. CDR3 length equals 14 residues. Trimming took 4 bases from V and 10 from J, leaving 14 bases between them. Looked up from germline, CDR1 is SNHLY and CDR2 is FYNNEI. The CDR3 bases are TGTGCCAGCAGTGGAAACTCCCCAAGATCACCCCTCCACTTT. Amino acids: CASSGNSPRSPLHF.

This clonotype was observed many times. The rearrangement links TRBV6-1 to TRBJ1-1, with 7 bases lining up with TRBD1. V lost 10 bases and J lost 5; bases outside the gene matches: 7. In germline, CDR1 is MNHNS, CDR2 SASEGT. This CDR3 has 12 residues. As DNA, the CDR3 is TGTGCCACCGGTGCCAGGGGGACTGAAGCTTTCTTT. Its translation is CATGARGTEAFF.

The chain links TRBV7-2 to TRBJ2-5; D possibly corresponds to TRBD2 (5 bases). The CDR3 totals 13 residues. The ends were cut back, 3 bases at V and 5 bases at J, with 10 bases in the middle. The germline V gene has CDR1 SGHTA and CDR2 FQGNSA. The CDR3 DNA sequence: TGTGCCAGCAGCTTCAATAGGAGGGAGACCCAGTACTTC. Translated: CASSFNRRETQYF. Combining the CDR3 with reference TRBV7-2 and TRBJ2-5 gives the whole variable domain GAGVSQSPSNKVTEKGKDVELRCDPISGHTALYWYRQSLGQGLEFLIYFQGNSAPDKSGLPSDRFSAERTGGSVSTLTIQRTQQEDSAVYLCASSFNRRETQYFGPGTRLLVL.

This clonotype has at least ten counts. The V gene is TRBV5-1, the J gene TRBJ2-7, with D perhaps matching TRBD1 (6 bases). The V and J ends lost 2 bases and 5 bases respectively, with 11 bases between them. This CDR3 spans 13 amino acids. CDR1 is SGHRS, CDR2 YFSETQ, per germline. The chain's CDR3 is CASSFIQGNEQYF. The CDR3 nucleotides read TGCGCCAGCAGCTTTATACAGGGCAACGAGCAGTACTTC.

This clonotype was counted at least ten times. V usage is TRBV28 and J usage is TRBJ1-1; D uncertain. Germline-derived CDR1 and CDR2 are MDHEN and SYDVKM. The CDR3 covers 15 residues. Trimming stripped 2 bases from V and 4 bases from J, with 14 bases between. CDR3 loop: CASSLGVFEGTEAFF. The CDR3, as DNA: TGTGCCAGCAGTTTAGGTGTGTTTGAGGGCACTGAAGCTTTCTTT.

This clonotype was seen ten or more times. The chain couples TRBV20-1 to TRBJ2-5, with D perhaps assigned TRBD1 or TRBD2 (6 bases each). The CDR3 sequence is 13 residues long. Trimming removed 7 bases from V and 0 bases from J, with 12 bases in between. Germline CDR1 and CDR2: DFQATT and SNEGSKA (reference sequence). CDR3 residues: CSVVGGYQETQYF. DNA for the CDR3: TGCAGTGTCGTAGGGGGGTACCAAGAGACCCAGTACTTC.

This clonotype appeared many times. The V and J genes are TRBV25-1 and TRBJ2-4, with TRBD1 matching over 8 bases. With V trimmed by 5 bases and J by 6 bases, 6 bases remained unmatched. CDR1 is MGHDK and CDR2 is SYGVNS in the germline V gene. The CDR3 spans 14 residues. The CDR3 DNA sequence: TGTGCCAGCAGTCATGGACAGGGCCGAAACATTCAGTACTTC. Protein product: CASSHGQGRNIQYF.

The CDR3 nucleotides read TGCAGCGTTGCTGAGGGGGTCTCCTACGAGCAGTACTTC. This encodes CSVAEGVSYEQYF. J is TRBJ2-7 and V is TRBV29-1; D may be TRBD1 (6 bases). The CDR3 covers 13 residues. V lost 4 bases and J lost 0, with 10 bases in between. Per germline, CDR1 SQVTM and CDR2 ANQGSEA.

This clonotype was counted many times. The V and J genes are TRBV30 and TRBJ1-4; D gene unclear. Trimming left V 7 bases short and J 0 bases short, with 15 bases between. Per germline, CDR1 GTSNPN and CDR2 SVGIG (reference sequence). The CDR3 has 15 amino acids. This chain's CDR3 is CAFRDGRATNEKLFF. CDR3 nucleotide sequence: TGTGCCTTCCGCGATGGCCGCGCAACTAATGAAAAACTGTTTTTT.

This clonotype has a count of ten or more. The rearrangement joins TRBV6-5 to TRBJ2-7; the D gene is possibly TRBD2 (7 bases). The CDR3 is 14 residues long. The germline V and J ends were trimmed by 4 bases and 5 bases, with 15 bases remaining between them. The germline CDR1 and CDR2 sequences are MNHEY and SVGAGI. The CDR3 loop reads CASSSEHGGHEQYF. The CDR3 nucleotides are TGTGCCAGCAGTTCCGAACACGGGGGGCACGAGCAGTACTTC.

V and J are TRBV27 and TRBJ2-7; D assignment may be TRBD1 or TRBD2 (5 bases each). The CDR3 spans 13 residues. Germline V CDR1 and CDR2: MNHEY, SMNVEV (reference sequence). The V gene lost 5 bases and the J gene lost 6 bases, with 14 bases spanning the gap. The CDR3 nucleotides are TGTGCCAGCAGTGAGGGGAGCATTGGCGAGCAGTACTTC. This gives the protein CASSEGSIGEQYF.

This clonotype was counted ten times or more. The chain joins TRBV19 to TRBJ2-6; TRBD1 matches 7 bases. Trimming removed 6 bases from V and 3 bases from J; junction bases left unmatched: 2. CDR1 LNHDA and CDR2 SQIVND come from the germline V gene (reference sequence). The CDR3 loop spans 14 amino acids. The CDR3 loop is CASRRGLGANVLTF. In DNA form, the CDR3 reads TGTGCCAGTAGGAGGGGGCTTGGGGCCAACGTCCTGACTTTC.

There are many counts of this clonotype. The chain carries TRBV30 and TRBJ1-1; D is undetermined. The CDR3 has 11 residues. CDR1 is GTSNPN, CDR2 SVGIG, per germline (reference sequence). Between the trimmed V and J ends, which lost 4 bases and 1 base, there was a span of 4 bases. In nucleotides, the CDR3 is TGTGCCTGGACGCGGAACACTGAAGCTTTCTTT. It encodes CAWTRNTEAFF.

DNA of the CDR3: TGTGCCAGCAGTCCCCGACCGGGACTAGCGGGGCGAGAGCAGTACTTC. It translates to CASSPRPGLAGREQYF. This rearrangement joins TRBV28 to TRBJ2-7, with 13 bases identical to TRBD2. V was pared by 5 bases and J by 7 bases, with 11 bases of the junction left unmatched. The CDR3 loop spans 16 amino acids. From germline, CDR1 is MDHEN and CDR2 SYDVKM. The complete variable domain, with remaining parts taken from reference TRBV28 and TRBJ2-7, reads DVKVTQSSRYLVKRTGEKVFLECVQDMDHENMFWYRQDPGLGLRLIYFSYDVKMKEKGDIPEGYSVSREKKERFSLILESASTNQTSMYLCASSPRPGLAGREQYFGPGTRLTVT.